The present T cell receptor (beta chain) was sequenced within a study of PD-L1 blockade in urothelial cancer (dated by TCRdb to the late 2010s). Regarding the complete study: Every patient began therapy in the mid-2010s and was given atezolizumab 1,200 mg intravenously every 3 weeks. Pretreatment blood TCR-seq was available for twenty-nine patients, at least one posttreatment blood collection was obtained for about 24 patients, and tumor TCR-seq was available for about 24 patients. An ECOG performance status of 0 or 1 was recorded for the patients, and 0 to 3 prior chemotherapy regimens had been received by the patients. Blood samples were analyzed 3 weeks after the start of treatment (second dose) and 6 weeks after the start of treatment. An exploratory multi-omic analysis was conducted of the somatic, immune and clinical correlates of response to PD-L1 blockade with atezolizumab in urothelial cancer. Durable clinical benefit was defined as a progression-free survival longer than 6 months, and TCR features were additionally tested against progression-free survival and overall survival. Roughly 10 patients achieved durable clinical benefit and 20 did not. Blood samples gave a median of around 140,000 T cells and 82,636 unique TCRs, with a median clonality of approximately 0.08. Pretreatment tumor samples, along with matched peripheral blood collected serially before and after atezolizumab treatment, underwent TCR sequencing. About 90% of the roughly 29 patients were identified as males with urothelial cancer of bladder origin, and a prior smoking history was reported by 18 of 29 patients. In the same patients, pretreatment tumors underwent whole exome sequencing and RNA sequencing in addition to TCR sequencing. The study at large found these results: A pretreatment peripheral blood TCR clonality below the median was linked to improved progression-free and overall survival. Because the sample size was small (n = 29) and many of the analyses were exploratory, the results are meant to be hypothesis-generating. Greater expansion of tumor-associated TCR clones in peripheral blood 3 weeks after the start of treatment was observed in patients with durable benefit (n of about 20, p = 0.022).

Synthetic TCR analog templates were spiked into each PCR so that absolute template abundance could be estimated from read counts. The immunoSEQ assay used bias-controlled V and J gene primers to amplify TCRbeta CDR3 regions from genomic DNA. Rearranged TCRbeta segments were sequenced at approximately 20X coverage. Per the original workflow: Sequencing errors were corrected by clustering, and CDR3s were annotated against IMGT so that V, D and J genes could be assigned. Downstream analyses used only productive TCRbeta rearrangements, leaving out any out-of-frame or stop-codon sequences. Clonality was calculated as one minus the Shannon entropy normalized by the log of the number of unique productive sequences. Clones differing between time points or between blood and tumor were identified using Fisher's exact test with Benjamini-Hochberg correction, with an adjusted p below 0.01 applied as the threshold. Held by TCRdb, this immuneACCESS table contains in-frame sequences only and omits some clones. Under half of the omission traces to an unresolved V gene where checked; the cause of the rest is unknown. D and trimming were read from the DNA, whereas the V and J calls and clone size are those reported in that table. Within this sample are approximately 120,000 clones, with roughly 83% of them counted one time only. Together, the top ten hold around 2.4% of the sample.

The sample's time point, from its label and the paper: peripheral blood 6 weeks after treatment start. The cohort comprised fewer than 35 patients with locally advanced or metastatic urothelial carcinoma treated at Memorial Sloan Kettering on a trial protocol. Peripheral blood mononuclear cells were collected from each patient pretreatment and during treatment, giving between 1 and 8 total time points per patient. The Qiagen DNeasy Blood extraction kit was used to purify genomic DNA from total PBMCs and tumor samples. PBMCs were collected pretreatment and during treatment, and were isolated and stored as previously described. Points on this clone: Its specific antigen is unknown. It has no much larger one-base neighbor in the sample; base qualities were not kept. Other DNA sequences in the sample encode the same CDR3.

From the cysteine through the phenylalanine, the CDR3 covers 13 amino acids. The kept DNA is CDR3 alone, 39 bases in frame from the first base. Between the V and J ends, shortened by 3 bases and 4 bases respectively, the junction contains 10 bases. According to the germline V gene, CDR1 reads SGHRS and CDR2 reads YFSETQ. Sequences were derived from PBMCs, sampled around atezolizumab (anti-PD-L1) treatment. This sequence was found in a man aged 45-60 years with urothelial cancer. The chain is encoded by TRBV5-1 joined to TRBJ2-5; TRBD1 is a weak D gene call, 6 bases matching. The nucleotides read TGCGCCAGCAGCTCTGGGGGCGTAGAGACCCAGTACTTC. This translates into CASSSGGVETQYF.